This T cell receptor beta chain originates from a study of human T cells and chemical hapten exposure. Whole-study context: The cohort included alopecia areata under or over 50% scalp, totalis and universalis.

This CDR3 is 13 amino acids long. The germline V and J ends were trimmed by 5 bases and 4 bases, with 11 bases remaining between them. Documented time point: patch test 3, about 24 weeks after DPC sensitization. Stated treatment: therapeutic diphenylcyclopropenone sensitization with weekly scalp DPC. Someone pulled total RNA out of unfractionated whole blood. As the library was built, unique molecular identifiers were attached to individual cDNA molecules. Via MiXCR, TCRdb re-called the RACE reads, giving one row per CDR3 protein. The data contain some 110,000 distinct CDR3 sequences, over 9% of them singletons.

The TCR was taken from a woman in her forties or fifties with alopecia areata. Some clones in this sample may be carry-over from other donors' samples. The input for sequencing was whole blood, taken in connection with sensitization to the hapten diphenylcyclopropenone (DPC). The chain uses TRBV12-3 or TRBV12-4 and TRBJ1-1, with D hard to call. The CDR3 protein is CASSMGSLTEAFF. CDR3 DNA: TGTGCCAGCAGTATGGGGTCTCTCACTGAAGCTTTCTTT.